The 32 T cell receptor beta chains reported below all come from one sample, sequenced in a study of blood T cell repertoires in COVID-19. Clones were read by immunoSEQ multiplex PCR, and TCRdb kept only the in-frame ones, dropping some. Among roughly 290,000 clones listed, around 87% were seen once. The sequenced sample was peripheral blood. These receptors were obtained from a woman in her forties or fifties who had recovered from COVID-19.

This sequence joins TRBV19 and TRBJ1-4; D unclear. Germline CDR1 LNHDA, CDR2 SQIVND (reference sequence). The V and J ends lost 1 base and 8 bases respectively, with 8 bases between them. This CDR3 is 13 amino acids long. CDR3 in amino acids: CASSIVTGEKLFF. The CDR3 DNA reads TGTGCCAGTAGTATAGTAACGGGAGAAAAACTGTTTTTT.

The chain couples TRBV29-1 to TRBJ2-7; 8 nucleotides line up with TRBD1. The CDR3 totals 13 residues. The germline V gene has CDR1 SQVTM and CDR2 ANQGSEA. V shed 1 base, J shed 6 bases, and the junction held 5 bases outside the gene matches. CDR3 in amino acids: CSVEAQGVGEQYF. In DNA, the CDR3 is TGCAGCGTTGAAGCACAGGGGGTCGGCGAGCAGTACTTC.

The chain is built from TRBV28 and TRBJ1-1; D is unclear. Deletions cut 3 bases from V and 5 bases from J, with 16 bases between. Germline V gives CDR1 MDHEN, CDR2 SYDVKM. CDR3 length: 15 amino acids. CDR3 residues: CASSFPADYLTEAFF. CDR3 nucleotide sequence: TGTGCCAGCAGTTTCCCCGCGGATTACTTGACTGAAGCTTTCTTT.

The genes are TRBV2 and TRBJ1-5; 8 nucleotides line up with TRBD1. Germline assignment: CDR1 SNHLY and CDR2 FYNNEI. This CDR3 has 14 amino acids. The V segment lost 10 bases and the J segment 4 bases; nucleotides outside the gene matches: 9. The CDR3 bases are TGTGCCACCCATCGAGGACAGGGTAATCAGCCCCAGCATTTT. This codes for CATHRGQGNQPQHF. Combining the CDR3 with reference TRBV2 and TRBJ1-5 gives the whole variable domain EPEVTQTPSHQVTQMGQEVILRCVPISNHLYFYWYRQILGQKVEFLVSFYNNEISEKSEIFDDQFSVERPDGSNFTLKIRSTKLEDSAMYFCATHRGQGNQPQHFGDGTRLSIL.

In this sample, this clone turned up a few times. V usage is TRBV3-1 (or the pseudogene TRBV3-2) and J usage is TRBJ1-2; 8 nucleotides agree with TRBD1. The CDR3 length is 14 residues. In germline, CDR1 is LGHDT, CDR2 YNNKEL (reference sequence). V lost 4 bases to trimming and J lost 3 bases; unmatched junction nucleotides: 4. The DNA of the CDR3 is TGTGCCAGCAGCCTCGGACAGGGATACTATGGCTACACCTTC. Amino acids: CASSLGQGYYGYTF.

This chain joins TRBV9 and TRBJ2-3; D is undetermined. The CDR3 sequence is 13 residues long. Germline assignment: CDR1 SGDLS and CDR2 YYNGEE. Between the trimmed V and J ends, which lost 0 bases and 10 bases, there was a span of 12 bases. The CDR3 coding sequence is TGTGCCAGCAGCGTAGTGGATTATAGCCCGCAGTATTTT. This gives the protein CASSVVDYSPQYF.

The rearrangement joins TRBV7-2 to TRBJ2-7, with TRBD1 identical over 7 bases. After removal of 2 bases from V and 4 bases from J, the junction contained 5 bases not matched to a gene. The CDR3 consists of 14 residues. CDR1 is SGHTA and CDR2 is FQGNSA in the germline V gene. CDR3: CASSLNHRGYEQYF. The CDR3 DNA reads as TGTGCCAGCAGCTTAAATCACAGGGGATACGAGCAGTACTTC.

This clone showed up just once. The chain has TRBV12-3 or TRBV12-4 and TRBJ1-2, with TRBD1 as a possible D gene (5 bases). This CDR3 region has 13 residues. Trimming removed 3 bases from V and 8 bases from J, with 13 bases in between. CDR3 in amino acids: CASSFQAYRGYTF. The CDR3 DNA follows: TGTGCCAGCAGTTTCCAGGCTTACAGGGGCTACACCTTC.

V is TRBV13 and J is TRBJ2-1; 8 bases map to TRBD2. V dropped 5 bases and J dropped 0; count of bases not matched to a gene: 3. This CDR3 is built from 15 residues. CDR1 is PRHDT and CDR2 is FYEKMQ in the germline V gene (reference sequence). The DNA for the CDR3 is TGTGCCAGCAGCAGGAGCGGGAGCTCCTACAATGAGCAGTTCTTC. Its translation: CASSRSGSSYNEQFF.

The genes are TRBV19 and TRBJ2-7; 8 bases map to TRBD2. The CDR3 spans 16 residues. J was trimmed by 2 bases and V by 5 bases; bases with no gene match: 11. CDR1 and CDR2 from the germline V gene are LNHDA and SQIVND (reference sequence). The CDR3 region has the DNA TGTGCCAGTAGTCCTCGAGCGGACGGGGGGGCCTACGAGCAGTACTTC. Protein sequence: CASSPRADGGAYEQYF.

This clone came up a few times. CDR3 in amino acids: CASSQDSFRTSGKETQYF. CDR3 in DNA: TGCGCCAGCAGCCAAGATAGTTTTAGGACTAGCGGGAAAGAGACCCAGTACTTC. The chain couples TRBV4-3 to TRBJ2-5; 12 nucleotides agree with TRBD2. V was pared by 0 bases and J by 3 bases, with 8 bases of the junction left unmatched. Germline-derived CDR1 and CDR2 are LGHNA and YSLEER. This CDR3 has 18 amino acids.

The sample holds one count of this clone. The chain carries TRBV18 and TRBJ1-1; TRBD1 matches 9 bases. The CDR3 spans 14 residues. Germline V gives CDR1 KGHSH, CDR2 LQKENI. V shed 3 bases, J shed 3 bases, and the junction held 2 bases outside the gene matches. CDR3 region: CASSPRTGDTEAFF. For the CDR3, the DNA is TGTGCCAGCTCACCGAGGACAGGGGACACTGAAGCTTTCTTT.

This clone was recorded once. The V and J genes are TRBV7-2 and TRBJ1-1; a possible D gene is TRBD1 (6 bases). The CDR3 is made up of 13 amino acids. The germline CDR1 and CDR2 sequences are SGHTA and FQGNSA. V lost 2 bases and J 4 bases, leaving 8 bases between the germline ends. CDR3 DNA: TGTGCCAGCAGCTTAACAGGGACCACTGAAGCTTTCTTT. It codes for CASSLTGTTEAFF.

The J gene is TRBJ1-6, the V gene TRBV4-3; 7 nucleotides line up with TRBD1. The trim removed 1 base at V and 8 bases at J, leaving 8 bases unmatched. Germline V gives CDR1 LGHNA, CDR2 YSLEER. The CDR3 runs 16 residues. The CDR3 DNA reads TGCGCCAGCAGCCAAGGACCTACAGGGGCGGATTCACCCCTCCACTTT. This codes for CASSQGPTGADSPLHF.

The CDR3 bases are TGTGCCAGTCAGATGAACACTGAAGCTTTCTTT. Translation: CASQMNTEAFF. The rearrangement links TRBV19 to TRBJ1-1, with D hard to call. The germline V and J ends were trimmed by 8 bases and 0 bases, with 4 bases remaining between them. The CDR3 has 11 amino acids. Germline CDR1 reads LNHDA; CDR2 reads SQIVND (reference sequence).

This sequence joins TRBV15 and TRBJ1-1; D unclear. The V end was cut by 6 bases, the J end by 1 base, with 15 bases between. The CDR3 loop spans 15 amino acids. Germline assignment: CDR1 LNHNV and CDR2 YYDKDF (reference sequence). For the CDR3, the DNA is TGTGCCACCAGTAAGAGCCCGATCGGGAACACTGAAGCTTTCTTT. This sequence encodes CATSKSPIGNTEAFF. The full variable domain, its missing parts supplied by reference TRBV15 and TRBJ1-1, is DAMVIQNPRYQVTQFGKPVTLSCSQTLNHNVMYWYQQKSSQAPKLLFHYYDKDFNNEADTPDNFQSRRPNTSFCFLDIRSPGLGDTAMYLCATSKSPIGNTEAFFGQGTRLTVV.

The CDR3 coding sequence is TGTGCCAGCAGCACTCGACAGGGGAGTTGCTCACCCCTCCACTTT. It specifies CASSTRQGSCSPLHF. The chain couples TRBV11-3 to TRBJ1-6; 8 nucleotides align to TRBD1. Trimming removed 5 bases from V and 10 bases from J; junction bases left unmatched: 10. Germline V gene data show CDR1 as SGHNT and CDR2 as YENEEA. The length of the CDR3 is 15 residues.

This rearrangement joins TRBV6-6 to TRBJ1-4, with 11 bases matching TRBD1. Germline loops: CDR1 MNHNY, CDR2 SVGAGI (reference sequence). The length of the CDR3 is 14 residues. V trimming: 8 bases; J trimming: 7 bases; junction bases outside the gene matches: 6. The DNA for the CDR3 is TGTGCCAGCGGGTCGGGACAGGGGGGTGAAAAACTGTTTTTT. Translation: CASGSGQGGEKLFF.

The chain is built from TRBV12-3 or TRBV12-4 and TRBJ2-5, with 12 bases fitting TRBD2. The CDR3 contains 13 residues. Germline trimming cut 9 bases from V and 5 bases from J; bases unmatched to any gene: 4. The CDR3 spells CASLAGGLETQYF. In nucleotides, the CDR3 is TGTGCCAGTCTAGCGGGGGGGCTTGAGACCCAGTACTTC.

Points on this clone: At the DNA level, this CDR3 is encoded by other sequences in the same sample as well. The chain joins TRBV6-2 or TRBV6-3 to TRBJ2-7; no reliable D call. Trimming cost V 4 bases and J 1 base, with 5 bases left between them. The CDR3 totals 12 residues. The germline CDR1 and CDR2 sequences are MNHEY and SVGEGT. CDR3 amino acids: CASSLASYEQYF. The CDR3 DNA is TGTGCCAGCAGTTTAGCTTCCTACGAGCAGTACTTC.

The chain combines TRBV27 with TRBJ2-1; D is unresolved. This CDR3 has 12 amino acids. V was pared by 3 bases and J by 6 bases, with 6 bases between. Germline-derived CDR1 and CDR2 are MNHEY and SMNVEV (reference sequence). CDR3 region: CASSFPGNEQFF. The DNA for the CDR3 is TGTGCCAGCAGTTTCCCCGGCAATGAGCAGTTCTTC.

The rearrangement joins TRBV5-1 to TRBJ2-7; tentatively, D is TRBD1 (6 bases). Germline V gene lookup returns CDR1 SGHRS and CDR2 YFSETQ. V was shortened by 7 bases and J by 0 bases, with 14 bases between the two germline ends. CDR3 length: 14 amino acids. The CDR3 nucleotides are TGCGCCAGCGGACCTCAGGGGTTCTCCTACGAGCAGTACTTC. It encodes CASGPQGFSYEQYF. Variable domain in full (rest from reference TRBV5-1 and TRBJ2-7): KAGVTQTPRYLIKTRGQQVTLSCSPISGHRSVSWYQQTPGQGLQFLFEYFSETQRNKGNFPGRFSGRQFSNSRSEMNVSTLELGDSALYLCASGPQGFSYEQYFGPGTRLTVT.

This sequence joins TRBV7-2 and TRBJ2-7, with 7 bases matching TRBD1. Per germline, CDR1 SGHTA and CDR2 FQGNSA. This CDR3 is 14 amino acids long. The junction had 7 bases not matched to a gene; V was cut back by 3 bases and J by 5 bases. As DNA, the CDR3 is TGTGCCAGCAGCTTGGCAGGGGGAAGCCACGAGCAGTACTTC. This gives the protein CASSLAGGSHEQYF.

V and J are TRBV2 and TRBJ2-5; possible D gene TRBD2, 6 bases. In germline, CDR1 is SNHLY, CDR2 FYNNEI. This CDR3 comprises 14 residues. Trimming took 2 bases from V and 5 from J, leaving 12 bases between them. This CDR3 is CASSERSGVETQYF. The CDR3 DNA is TGTGCCAGCAGTGAAAGGTCGGGGGTTGAGACCCAGTACTTC.

This clone was seen a handful of times. V is TRBV7-2 and J is TRBJ1-3; no definite D call. The CDR3 consists of 16 residues. Germline-derived CDR1 and CDR2 are SGHTA and FQGNSA. V gave up 4 bases and J gave up 0 bases, with 13 bases separating them. The CDR3 loop is CASSSRRESSGNTIYF. The CDR3 DNA is TGTGCCAGCAGCTCCCGGCGGGAGAGCTCTGGAAACACCATATATTTT.

The CDR3: CASTPGGGDSTDTQYF. CDR3 nucleotides: TGTGCCAGCACCCCGGGAGGGGGGGATAGCACAGATACGCAGTATTTT. The V gene is TRBV3-1 (or the pseudogene TRBV3-2), the J gene TRBJ2-3; 8 positions match TRBD2. With V trimmed by 7 bases and J by 0 bases, 9 bases remained unmatched. The CDR3 is made up of 16 amino acids. The germline gives CDR1 LGHDT, CDR2 YNNKEL (reference sequence).

The rearrangement links TRBV9 to TRBJ2-5, with 10 bases aligning to TRBD2. The germline gives CDR1 SGDLS, CDR2 YYNGEE. This CDR3 region has 18 residues. Trimming removed 0 bases from V and 4 bases from J; junction bases left unmatched: 12. DNA for the CDR3: TGTGCCAGCAGCGTAGAATCAATGGAGCGGGGGGGAGGAGAGACCCAGTACTTC. Protein: CASSVESMERGGGETQYF.

The rearrangement joins TRBV9 to TRBJ1-3; the D is unclear. Trimming stripped 2 bases from V and 2 bases from J, with 8 bases between. Germline V gives CDR1 SGDLS, CDR2 YYNGEE. The CDR3 sequence is 14 residues long. The CDR3 sequence: CASSVEVTGNTIYF. CDR3 nucleotide sequence: TGTGCCAGCAGCGTTGAGGTAACTGGAAACACCATATATTTT.

The genes are TRBV21-1 and TRBJ2-5; the table's D gene call, TRBD1, was not cross checked with the DNA. TRBV21-1 is given as a pseudogene. The CDR3 has 20 amino acids. CDR3 bases: TGTGCCAGCAGCAAAGCTGTCGACAGGGAATCCTCAATTGATTGGGAGACCCAGTACTTC. Translating it yields CASSKAVDRESSIDWETQYF.

On this clone: The same CDR3 also results from other DNA sequences found in this sample. The chain recombines TRBV18 with TRBJ1-1, with TRBD1 identical over 8 bases. The CDR3 is made up of 14 amino acids. Trimming at V came to 3 bases and at J to 5 bases, leaving 5 bases not matched to a gene. The germline V gene has CDR1 KGHSH and CDR2 LQKENI. CDR3 in DNA: TGTGCCAGCTCACCGGGACAGGTCCAAACTGAAGCTTTCTTT. Amino acids: CASSPGQVQTEAFF. Full variable domain (outside the CDR3, taken from reference TRBV18 and TRBJ1-1): NAGVMQNPRHLVRRRGQEARLRCSPMKGHSHVYWYRQLPEEGLKFMVYLQKENIIDESGMPKERFSAEFPKEGPSILRIQQVVRGDSAAYFCASSPGQVQTEAFFGQGTRLTVV.

The V call is TRBV11-2, the J call TRBJ2-1; maybe TRBD2 (5 bases). This CDR3 comprises 14 residues. Germline values: CDR1 SGHAT, CDR2 FQNNGV. Trimming pared 5 bases from V and 1 base from J, leaving 9 bases between. CDR3 in DNA: TGTGCCAGCAGCCGGACGGGGTCCTACAATGAGCAGTTCTTC. This gives the protein CASSRTGSYNEQFF. The full variable domain, completed using reference TRBV11-2 and TRBJ2-1, is EAGVAQSPRYKIIEKRQSVAFWCNPISGHATLYWYQQILGQGPKLLIQFQNNGVVDDSQLPKDRFSAERLKGVDSTLKIQPAKLEDSAVYLCASSRTGSYNEQFFGPGTRLTVL.

This clone showed up just once. The DNA of the CDR3 is TGTGCCAGCAGTCCTAGCGTCCTATACGAGCAGTACTTC. It specifies CASSPSVLYEQYF. V and J are TRBV12-3 or TRBV12-4 and TRBJ2-7; D possibly corresponds to TRBD2 (6 bases). The CDR3 contains 13 residues. The V end was cut by 5 bases, the J end by 4 bases, with 12 bases between.